Following are 9 T cell receptor beta chains from one sample sequenced in a study of cytomegalovirus exposure and HLA in healthy donors. Use of 60 Vbeta and 13 Jbeta primers characterized the PCR. TCRdb keeps only in-frame clones here, not all; method: immunoSEQ multiplex PCR. The sample contains some 110,000 clones, around three fifths of which appear only once. Sequencing was carried out using PBMCs. Receptor source: a woman in her thirties or forties in good health and CMV-seropositive.

The rearrangement links TRBV2 to TRBJ2-3; maybe TRBD2 (6 bases). Trimming pared 0 bases from V and 5 bases from J, leaving 12 bases between. There are 15 residues in the CDR3. CDR1 SNHLY and CDR2 FYNNEI come from the germline V gene. CDR3 amino acids: CASSEAGTVVDTQYF. DNA for the CDR3: TGTGCCAGCAGTGAAGCGGGGACTGTCGTAGATACGCAGTATTTT.

J is TRBJ1-6 and V is TRBV7-2, with a tentative D call TRBD1 (5 bases). CDR3 length: 14 residues. Between the trimmed V and J ends, which lost 5 bases and 4 bases, there was a span of 9 bases. Germline-derived CDR1 and CDR2 are SGHTA and FQGNSA. The chain's CDR3 is CASSAPGYNSPLHF. The CDR3 coding sequence is TGTGCCAGCAGCGCTCCAGGGTATAATTCACCCCTCCACTTT.

As DNA, the CDR3 is TGTGCCAGCAGCTTGGTGGGGGGGACGGACGAGCAGTACTTC. Encoded protein: CASSLVGGTDEQYF. This chain uses TRBV5-4 with TRBJ2-7; TRBD2 matches 7 bases. In germline, CDR1 is SGHNT, CDR2 YYREEE (reference sequence). This CDR3 has 14 residues. Trimming cost V 0 bases and J 5 bases; bases outside gene matches: 5.

V and J are TRBV5-8 and TRBJ1-2, with 12 nucleotides matching TRBD1. Germline CDR1 is SGHTS and CDR2 is YDEGEE. This CDR3 spans 14 amino acids. Trimming removed 4 bases from V and 7 bases from J; junction bases left unmatched: 5. Written as DNA, the CDR3 is TGTGCCAGCAGCCGGGACAGGGGGCGAGGTGGCTACACCTTC. It translates to CASSRDRGRGGYTF.

The V gene is TRBV29-1, the J gene TRBJ2-2; 9 bases are shared with TRBD2. The ends lost 5 bases at V and 8 bases at J; junction bases unmatched: 12. Germline CDR1 is SQVTM and CDR2 is ANQGSEA. The CDR3 runs to 15 residues. The CDR3 sequence: CSVSLAGRPSGELFF. The CDR3 DNA reads TGCAGCGTTTCCCTAGCGGGAAGACCGTCGGGGGAGCTGTTTTTT.

This chain links TRBV4-2 with TRBJ2-3; 10 bases map to TRBD1. J lost 6 bases, V lost 4 bases, and 13 bases had no gene match. CDR3 length equals 17 residues. Germline loops: CDR1 LGHNA, CDR2 YNFKEQ. CDR3: CASSPAAGTGVSDTQYF. As DNA, the CDR3 is TGTGCCAGCAGCCCAGCGGCCGGGACAGGGGTCTCCGATACGCAGTATTTT.

The V and J genes are TRBV2 and TRBJ2-7; TRBD1 matches at 8 bases. Per the germline V gene, CDR1 is SNHLY and CDR2 is FYNNEI. Trimming took 6 bases from V and 7 from J; bases not matched to a gene: 17. CDR3 length: 16 residues. The DNA for the CDR3 is TGTGCCAGCAGACTAGGGGACAGGAGGAATCTGGGAGAGCAGTACTTC. Amino acid sequence: CASRLGDRRNLGEQYF.

This clone was picked up a small number of times. The chain is built from TRBV7-9 and TRBJ2-2, with a possible D match to TRBD2 (7 bases). This CDR3 spans 16 amino acids. Germline V gene lookup returns CDR1 SEHNR and CDR2 FQNEAQ (reference sequence). V dropped 5 bases and J dropped 4 bases, with 17 bases sitting between them. The CDR3: CASSPVGGRVTGELFF. The DNA of the CDR3 is TGTGCCAGCAGCCCCGTGGGGGGGCGGGTCACCGGGGAGCTGTTTTTT.

This clone was counted between two and nine times. Germline and junction disagree at one end, which may indicate a read error. The CDR3 protein is CASSYEGNYGYPF. The CDR3, as DNA: TGTGCCAGCAGTTATGAAGGAAACTATGGCTACCCCTTC. The J gene is TRBJ1-2, the V gene TRBV6-6; no definite D call. This CDR3 region has 13 residues. The germline V gene encodes CDR1 MNHNY and CDR2 SVGAGI (reference sequence).